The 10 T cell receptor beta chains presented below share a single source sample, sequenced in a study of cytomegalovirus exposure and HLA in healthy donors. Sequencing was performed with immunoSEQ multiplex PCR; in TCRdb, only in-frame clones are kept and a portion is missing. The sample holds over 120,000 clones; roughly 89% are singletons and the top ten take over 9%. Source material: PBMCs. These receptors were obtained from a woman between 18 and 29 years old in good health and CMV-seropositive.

CDR3 coding DNA: TGTGCCAGCAGTGGAGGAGGAGGGGGCGGTTACGAGCAGTACTTC. Amino acid sequence: CASSGGGGGGYEQYF. The chain couples TRBV6-1 to TRBJ2-7, with D maybe TRBD1 (7 bases). The germline CDR1 and CDR2 sequences are MNHNS and SASEGT. The CDR3 length is 15 residues. Deletions cut 4 bases from V and 4 bases from J, with 17 bases between.

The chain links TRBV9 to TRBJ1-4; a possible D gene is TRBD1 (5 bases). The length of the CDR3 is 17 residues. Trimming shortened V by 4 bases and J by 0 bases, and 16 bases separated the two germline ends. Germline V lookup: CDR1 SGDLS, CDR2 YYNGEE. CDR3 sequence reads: CASSPGSATATNEKLFF. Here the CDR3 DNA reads TGTGCCAGCAGCCCCGGATCGGCGACAGCAACTAATGAAAAACTGTTTTTT.

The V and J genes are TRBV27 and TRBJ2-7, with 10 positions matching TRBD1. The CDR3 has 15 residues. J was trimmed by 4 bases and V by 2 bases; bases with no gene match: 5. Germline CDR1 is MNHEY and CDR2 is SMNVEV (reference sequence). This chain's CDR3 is CASSLRDRGPYEQYF. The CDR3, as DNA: TGTGCCAGCAGTTTAAGAGACAGGGGGCCATACGAGCAGTACTTC.

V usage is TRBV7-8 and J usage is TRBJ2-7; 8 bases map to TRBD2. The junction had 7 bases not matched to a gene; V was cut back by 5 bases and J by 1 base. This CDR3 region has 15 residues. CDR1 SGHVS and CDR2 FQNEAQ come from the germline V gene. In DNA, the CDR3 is TGTGCCAGCAGCCCACAGCGGGGGCGATCCTACGAGCAGTACTTC. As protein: CASSPQRGRSYEQYF.

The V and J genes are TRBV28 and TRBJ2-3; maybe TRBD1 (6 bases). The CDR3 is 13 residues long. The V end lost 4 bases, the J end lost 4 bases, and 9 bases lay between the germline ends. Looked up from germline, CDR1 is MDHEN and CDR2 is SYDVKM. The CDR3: CASSSRGPDTQYF. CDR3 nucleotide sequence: TGTGCCAGCAGTTCCAGGGGCCCAGATACGCAGTATTTT.

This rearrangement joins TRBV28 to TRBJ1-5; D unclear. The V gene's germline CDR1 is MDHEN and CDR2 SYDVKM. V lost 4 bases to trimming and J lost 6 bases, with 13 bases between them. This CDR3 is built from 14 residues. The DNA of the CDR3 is TGTGCCAGCAGTTCAATTTTGTCTAGTCAGCCCCAGCATTTT. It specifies CASSSILSSQPQHF.

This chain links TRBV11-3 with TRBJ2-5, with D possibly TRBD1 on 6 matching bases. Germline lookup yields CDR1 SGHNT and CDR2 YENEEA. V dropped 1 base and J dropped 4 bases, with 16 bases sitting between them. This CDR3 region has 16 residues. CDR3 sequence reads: CASSLGTKDSGETQYF. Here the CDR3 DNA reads TGTGCCAGCAGCTTAGGAACGAAGGACAGTGGAGAGACCCAGTACTTC.

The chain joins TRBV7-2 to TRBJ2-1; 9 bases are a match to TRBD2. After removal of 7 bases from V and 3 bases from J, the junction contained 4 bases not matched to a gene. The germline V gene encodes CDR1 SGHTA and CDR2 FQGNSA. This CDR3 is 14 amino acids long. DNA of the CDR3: TGTGCCAGCAAGCAGCGGGGGGTCTACAATGAGCAGTTCTTC. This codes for CASKQRGVYNEQFF.

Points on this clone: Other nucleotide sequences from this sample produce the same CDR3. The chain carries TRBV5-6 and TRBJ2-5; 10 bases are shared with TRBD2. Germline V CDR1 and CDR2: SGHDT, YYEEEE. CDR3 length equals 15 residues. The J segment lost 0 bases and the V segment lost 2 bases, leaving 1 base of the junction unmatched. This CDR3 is CASSLAGGYQETQYF. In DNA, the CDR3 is TGTGCCAGCAGCTTAGCGGGGGGGTACCAAGAGACCCAGTACTTC.

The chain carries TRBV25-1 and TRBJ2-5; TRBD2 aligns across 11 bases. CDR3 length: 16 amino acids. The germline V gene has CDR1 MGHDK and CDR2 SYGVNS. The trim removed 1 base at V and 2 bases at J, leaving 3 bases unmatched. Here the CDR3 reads CASSESLAGGQETQYF. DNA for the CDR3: TGTGCCAGCAGTGAATCGCTAGCGGGGGGACAAGAGACCCAGTACTTC.